The rows below give T cell receptor beta chains drawn from one sample of a study of blood T cell repertoires in COVID-19. The table came from immunoSEQ multiplex PCR; TCRdb's copy has only in-frame clones and leaves some out. The sample includes 100,000 to 150,000 clones, about 83% seen only once; the top ten take about 12%. Input material: peripheral blood. All receptors come from a man in his 60s with acute or convalescent COVID-19. Both conserved end residues are part of each CDR3. A D gene is named only where the DNA matches it firmly. Rows may omit the clone size; those that give it use once, few, many or a size class.

d_gene	v_gene	abundance	j_gene	CDR3aa	CDR3nt
TRBD2	TRBV3-1/TRBV3-2	few	TRBJ2-3	CASSQGGRTSVDTQYF	TGTGCCAGCAGCCAAGGGGGCCGGACTAGCGTAGATACGCAGTATTTT
NA	TRBV18	NA	TRBJ1-5	CASSPRGGQPQHF	TGTGCCAGCTCACCCCGGGGGGGTCAGCCCCAGCATTTT
TRBD1	TRBV19	NA	TRBJ1-5	CASPPGAGGGQSNQPQHF	TGTGCCAGTCCCCCGGGGGCAGGGGGCGGTCAGAGCAATCAGCCCCAGCATTTT
NA	TRBV10-3	NA	TRBJ2-3	CAISRQDTQYF	TGTGCCATCAGTCGACAGGATACGCAGTATTTT
TRBD2	TRBV10-3	NA	TRBJ2-2	CAITRDYFTGELFF	TGTGCCATCACTCGGGACTACTTCACCGGGGAGCTGTTTTTT
TRBD2	TRBV4-1	NA	TRBJ2-3	CASSQELAGRTDTQYF	TGCGCCAGCAGCCAGGAACTAGCGGGCCGCACAGATACGCAGTATTTT
NA	TRBV6-1	NA	TRBJ1-1	CASSEARGESAFF	TGTGCCAGCAGTGAAGCGCGTGGGGAGTCGGCTTTCTTT
NA	TRBV5-4	NA	TRBJ1-3	CASSIRGGAGNTIYF	TGTGCCAGCAGCATCCGGGGGGGCGCCGGAAACACCATATATTTT
NA	TRBV9	NA	TRBJ2-7	CASSVGGTPSYEQYF	TGTGCCAGCAGCGTAGGGGGGACACCTAGCTACGAGCAGTACTTC
TRBD2	TRBV9	few	TRBJ2-3	CASSVLAASTDTQYF	TGTGCCAGCAGCGTCCTAGCGGCTAGCACAGATACGCAGTATTTT
TRBD2	TRBV5-1	NA	TRBJ2-3	CASSLGLAGGVSDTQYF	TGCGCCAGCAGCTTGGGACTAGCGGGAGGTGTGTCAGATACGCAGTATTTT
TRBD2	TRBV4-1	few	TRBJ2-7	CASSHNAAGGDYEQYF	TGCGCCAGCAGCCATAATGCAGCGGGAGGGGACTACGAGCAGTACTTC
TRBD1	TRBV24-1	once	TRBJ1-1	CATSDGLTGGTEAFF	TGTGCCACCAGTGATGGACTCACAGGGGGCACTGAAGCTTTCTTT
NA	TRBV11-3	NA	TRBJ2-1	CASSLAGSYNEQFF	TGTGCCAGCAGCTTAGCGGGCTCCTACAATGAGCAGTTCTTC
TRBD2	TRBV5-6	NA	TRBJ2-1	CASSLYASGRAGEQFF	TGTGCCAGCAGCTTGTATGCTAGCGGGAGGGCCGGTGAGCAGTTCTTC
NA	TRBV18	NA	TRBJ1-2	CASSPLPGSMEGGYTF	TGTGCCAGCTCACCCCTGCCTGGGTCCATGGAGGGTGGCTACACCTTC
TRBD1	TRBV5-1	NA	TRBJ1-2	CASSLIDRGLSGYTF	TGCGCCAGCAGCTTGATCGACAGGGGGCTTTCTGGCTACACCTTC
TRBD2	TRBV5-4	NA	TRBJ2-7	CASSRGLAGISYEQYF	TGTGCCAGCAGCCGGGGACTAGCGGGAATTTCCTACGAGCAGTACTTC
NA	TRBV28	once	TRBJ1-3	CASRRAGNTIYF	TGTGCCAGCCGCAGGGCTGGAAACACCATATATTTT
TRBD1	TRBV5-8	NA	TRBJ1-5	CASSLVILGQGSNQPQHF	TGTGCCAGCAGCTTGGTTATTCTGGGACAGGGTAGCAATCAGCCCCAGCATTTT
TRBD2	TRBV14	NA	TRBJ2-1	CASSHVETWEGNEQFF	TGTGCCAGCAGCCATGTAGAGACTTGGGAGGGAAATGAGCAGTTCTTC
TRBD2	TRBV7-3	NA	TRBJ2-3	CASSSTGTRIRTDTQYF	TGTGCCAGCAGCTCGACCGGGACTAGAATTAGAACAGATACGCAGTATTTT
TRBD2	TRBV18	NA	TRBJ2-3	CASSPTSGIVTDTQYF	TGTGCCAGCTCACCAACTAGCGGGATAGTCACAGATACGCAGTATTTT
TRBD2	TRBV19	NA	TRBJ2-1	CASTRTSGSGNEQFF	TGTGCCAGTACCAGGACTAGCGGGAGTGGTAATGAGCAGTTCTTC
NA	TRBV24-1	NA	TRBJ2-7	CATSRGTYEQYF	TGTGCCACCAGTAGGGGAACCTACGAGCAGTACTTC
NA	TRBV19	NA	TRBJ2-1	CASSIIGQPSYNEQFF	TGTGCCAGTAGTATCATTGGGCAGCCGTCCTACAATGAGCAGTTCTTC
NA	TRBV4-1	NA	TRBJ2-5	CASSQDPVRRETQYF	TGCGCCAGCAGCCAAGACCCCGTACGGAGGGAGACCCAGTACTTC
NA	TRBV11-3	NA	TRBJ2-5	CASSSAGIETQYF	TGTGCCAGCAGCTCTGCAGGGATCGAGACCCAGTACTTC
NA	TRBV2	NA	TRBJ2-2	CASKTRELFF	TGTGCCAGCAAAACAAGGGAGCTGTTTTTT
TRBD1	TRBV5-8	NA	TRBJ2-2	CASSLRTGDTGELFF	TGTGCCAGCAGCTTGAGGACAGGGGACACCGGGGAGCTGTTTTTT
NA	TRBV5-1	NA	TRBJ1-2	CASKDNEMSYTF	TGCGCCAGCAAAGACAACGAGATGAGCTACACCTTC
TRBD2	TRBV2	NA	TRBJ2-7	CASGGLAGGLGSYEQYF	TGTGCCAGCGGGGGACTAGCGGGAGGTCTGGGCTCCTACGAGCAGTACTTC
NA	TRBV7-9	NA	TRBJ2-2	CASSSQGGAFTGELFF	TGTGCCAGCAGCTCCCAGGGGGGCGCGTTCACCGGGGAGCTGTTTTTT
NA	TRBV24-1	NA	TRBJ1-4	CATSDAGSPGEKLFF	TGTGCCACCAGTGACGCCGGGTCCCCGGGAGAAAAACTGTTTTTT
TRBD2	TRBV27	NA	TRBJ2-4	CASSGRGRDIQYF	TGTGCCAGCAGTGGACGGGGGAGGGACATTCAGTACTTC
NA	TRBV28	NA	TRBJ1-5	CASSPGWGRGSNQPQHF	TGTGCCAGCAGTCCGGGGTGGGGCAGGGGCAGCAATCAGCCCCAGCATTTT
NA	TRBV6-5	NA	TRBJ1-1	CASRTFPDRDTEAFF	TGTGCCAGCAGAACCTTCCCCGACAGAGACACTGAAGCTTTCTTT
NA	TRBV7-8	NA	TRBJ2-2	CASTPPSGELFF	TGTGCCAGCACCCCTCCGTCTGGGGAGCTGTTTTTT
NA	TRBV10-3	NA	TRBJ1-5	CAISERVNQPQHF	TGTGCCATCAGTGAGCGGGTCAATCAGCCCCAGCATTTT
TRBD1	TRBV6-6	NA	TRBJ2-7	CASSYGTGNYEQYF	TGTGCCAGCAGTTACGGGACAGGGAACTACGAGCAGTACTTC
TRBD1	TRBV5-1	NA	TRBJ1-2	CASSFASDRDYGYTF	TGCGCCAGCAGCTTTGCGTCCGACAGGGACTATGGCTACACCTTC
TRBD1	TRBV29-1	NA	TRBJ2-7	CSVEGIRAGGYEQYF	TGCAGCGTTGAGGGGATTCGTGCAGGGGGTTACGAGCAGTACTTC
NA	TRBV5-1	NA	TRBJ2-5	CASSSTGSGQETQYF	TGCGCCAGCAGCAGCACAGGGTCGGGCCAAGAGACCCAGTACTTC
TRBD1	TRBV6-1	NA	TRBJ1-5	CASSEEEGQGNQPQHF	TGTGCCAGCAGTGAAGAGGAGGGACAGGGCAATCAGCCCCAGCATTTT
TRBD2	TRBV15	NA	TRBJ2-1	CATSSLLGTSGSNEQFF	TGTGCCACCAGCAGCCTACTTGGGACTAGCGGGAGCAATGAGCAGTTCTTC
TRBD2	TRBV5-1	NA	TRBJ2-7	CASSYSGSSEQYF	TGCGCCAGCAGCTATAGCGGGAGTAGCGAGCAGTACTTC
NA	TRBV6-5	NA	TRBJ2-4	CASSFGLAKNIQYF	TGTGCCAGCAGTTTCGGACTAGCCAAAAACATTCAGTACTTC
TRBD2	TRBV11-3	NA	TRBJ2-3	CASSSGTSGRWGTDTQYF	TGTGCCAGCAGCTCCGGGACTAGCGGGAGGTGGGGAACAGATACGCAGTATTTT
NA	TRBV5-6	NA	TRBJ1-2	CASSFNLLWDTRYGYTF	TGTGCCAGCAGCTTTAACCTACTCTGGGACACCCGCTATGGCTACACCTTC
TRBD1	TRBV5-8	NA	TRBJ1-2	CASSLPGQGRNYGYTF	TGTGCCAGCAGCTTACCGGGACAGGGCCGTAACTATGGCTACACCTTC
TRBD1	TRBV5-1	NA	TRBJ1-2	CASRPQGASPGYTF	TGCGCCAGCAGACCTCAGGGGGCCTCCCCTGGCTACACCTTC
NA	TRBV6-1	NA	TRBJ2-6	CASSVQQPLGANVLTF	TGTGCCAGCAGTGTTCAACAGCCCCTCGGGGCCAACGTCCTGACTTTC
TRBD2	TRBV2	NA	TRBJ2-3	CASLRLAGRSTDTQYF	TGTGCCAGCCTTAGACTAGCGGGACGAAGCACAGATACGCAGTATTTT
NA	TRBV7-9	NA	TRBJ1-1	CASSASRGLNTEAFF	TGTGCCAGCAGCGCGTCTAGGGGGTTGAACACTGAAGCTTTCTTT
NA	TRBV6-5	NA	TRBJ1-6	CASSNSRDLLSPLHF	TGTGCCAGCAGTAACTCAAGGGACTTGCTGTCACCCCTCCACTTT